This T cell receptor beta chain was sequenced in a study of blood T cell repertoires in COVID-19. Profiled with immunoSEQ multiplex PCR; TCRdb holds only in-frame clones, not every one. The data show some 150,000 clones, with about 89% seen just once and 2% to 3% held by the top ten. The sample taken for sequencing was peripheral blood. The source is a man between 50 and 59 years old with active COVID-19.

Written as DNA, the CDR3 is TGTGCCAGCAGTTGGCTAGCGGGGGTACAAGAGACCCAGTACTTC. The encoded protein is CASSWLAGVQETQYF. This chain connects TRBV6-6 to TRBJ2-5; 10 bases align to TRBD2. Unmatched junction bases numbered 4, after V lost 4 bases and J lost 2 bases. The CDR3 sequence is 15 residues long. Germline V gene data show CDR1 as MNHNY and CDR2 as SVGAGI (reference sequence).